Sequencing of this T cell receptor (beta chain) was carried out in a study of blood T cell repertoires in COVID-19. Study summary: Sources were T cells, B-cell-depleted T cells, or PBMCs; the material itself was cDNA or gDNA.

CDR1 is SGHRS and CDR2 is YFSETQ in the germline V gene. The CDR3 consists of 16 residues. The J segment lost 1 base and the V segment lost 3 bases, leaving 2 bases of the junction unmatched. Clones were read by immunoSEQ multiplex PCR, and TCRdb kept only the in-frame ones, dropping some. The sample lists approximately 150,000 clones, about 92% occurring once. The V call is TRBV5-1, the J call TRBJ2-3; 13 nucleotides align to TRBD2. Sequenced material: peripheral blood. The receptor was isolated from a human donor in a cohort sampled during active COVID-19. The CDR3 loop reads CASSWGTSGGTDTQYF. CDR3 coding DNA: TGCGCCAGCAGCTGGGGGACTAGCGGGGGCACAGATACGCAGTATTTT.